A single sample gave rise to the 14 T cell receptor beta chains below, sequenced in a study of regulatory T cells in long-lasting Graves disease. CDR3-region Arm-PCR and iRepertoire HTBI primers produced the TCR beta libraries. TCRdb processed the multiplex PCR reads anew with MiXCR; each CDR3 protein has one entry. The profile shows 200,000 to 250,000 distinct CDR3 sequences, over 20% of them singletons. The sample's time point: newly diagnosed GD, antithyroid drugs for less than 3 months. Isolated PBMC RNA provided the starting material for the TCR library. Specimen: peripheral blood mononuclear cells (PBMCs), collected at new diagnosis, from a patient treated with antithyroid drugs. All receptors derive from a female donor with Graves disease.

With respect to this clonotype: With a much larger clone just one base away, this may be a read error. The genes are TRBV6-2 or TRBV6-3 and TRBJ1-5; D call uncertain. CDR1 and CDR2 (germline): MNHEY, SVGEGT. This CDR3 is 13 amino acids long. V was shortened by 8 bases and J by 5 bases, with 13 bases between the two germline ends. The CDR3 region is CASGVLRDQPQHF. The CDR3 coding sequence is TGTGCCAGCGGTGTATTAAGGGATCAGCCCCAGCATTTT.

In this sample, this clonotype turned up a few times. This chain uses TRBV29-1 with TRBJ2-7; D may be TRBD2 (6 bases). The CDR3 is made up of 13 amino acids. V lost 3 bases, J lost 3 bases, and 12 bases lay in between. Germline values: CDR1 SQVTM, CDR2 ANQGSEA. The CDR3 sequence is CSVDGGPNYEQYF. DNA for the CDR3: TGCAGCGTTGACGGGGGACCCAACTACGAGCAGTACTTC.

Concerning this clonotype: The likely explanation is a read error, given a far larger clone one base away. V gene TRBV7-2 combines with J gene TRBJ2-1, with 9 bases fitting TRBD1. The CDR3 spans 14 residues. CDR1 is SGHTA and CDR2 is FQGNSA in the germline V gene. V trimming: 5 bases; J trimming: 10 bases; junction bases outside the gene matches: 9. CDR3 sequence (DNA): TGTGCCAGCAGCCACCCGGGACAGGGATACGAGCAGTTCTTC. Translated: CASSHPGQGYEQFF.

In this sample, this clonotype turned up many times. This sequence joins TRBV6-1 and TRBJ2-3, with 8 nucleotides matching TRBD2. Germline trimming cut 6 bases from V and 2 bases from J; bases unmatched to any gene: 13. The CDR3 runs to 17 residues. Germline V gene lookup returns CDR1 MNHNS and CDR2 SASEGT. CDR3 protein: CASSTSGDPPSTDTQYF. In nucleotides, the CDR3 is TGTGCCAGCAGCACTAGCGGAGATCCTCCCTCCACAGATACGCAGTATTTT.

About this clonotype: It may be a read error: a sequence one base away is much more abundant. V gene TRBV7-2 combines with J gene TRBJ1-5; the D gene is possibly TRBD1 (6 bases). The DNA end is a closer match to TRBJ2-3, so the J assignment may be wrong. This CDR3 comprises 11 residues. The germline V gene has CDR1 SGHTA and CDR2 FQGNSA. The CDR3 coding sequence is TGTGCCAGCAGCTCAGGGGAGCCCCAGTATTTT. Protein: CASSSGEPQYF.

The chain combines TRBV5-5 with TRBJ2-5; 8 bases align to TRBD2. The J call may not be correct, given that the DNA end is closer to TRBJ2-1. This CDR3 has 15 residues. Germline-derived CDR1 and CDR2 are SGHKS and YYEKEE (reference sequence). For the CDR3, the DNA is TGTGCCAGCGGCTCGGGACTAGGACTCTACAATGAGCAGTTCTTC. Translated: CASGSGLGLYNEQFF.

This clonotype was recorded a few times. This chain uses TRBV10-3 with TRBJ2-1; the D call may be TRBD1 or TRBD2 (5 bases each). V was pared by 2 bases and J by 6 bases, with 17 bases between. This CDR3 contains 16 residues. Germline loops: CDR1 ENHRY, CDR2 SYGVKD. The chain's CDR3 is CAISEVGGARSNEQFF. The DNA for the CDR3 is TGTGCCATCAGTGAGGTTGGGGGAGCACGTTCCAATGAGCAGTTCTTC.

This clonotype was seen ten or more times. V and J are TRBV20-1 and TRBJ2-4; no clear D gene. Trimming pared 5 bases from V and 4 bases from J, leaving 21 bases between. The CDR3 sequence is 16 residues long. Germline loops: CDR1 DFQATT, CDR2 SNEGSKA (reference sequence). CDR3 DNA: TGCAGTGCTGGATCTAGTTCCTACAACGGGAAAAACATTCAGTACTTC. Protein product: CSAGSSSYNGKNIQYF.

This clonotype occurred many times. The V call is TRBV4-2, the J call TRBJ2-5, with 8 nucleotides matching TRBD2. Trimming removed 0 bases from V and 5 bases from J; junction bases left unmatched: 5. This CDR3 has 15 residues. Per germline, CDR1 LGHNA and CDR2 YNFKEQ. In DNA, the CDR3 is TGTGCCAGCAGCCAAGAGCGGGGGGCCGTGGAGACCCAGTACTTC. Its protein product is CASSQERGAVETQYF.

In the case of this clonotype: A read error is the likely source, as a far larger clone sits one nucleotide away. The chain couples TRBV6-1 to TRBJ2-7; D remains ambiguous. CDR3 length equals 13 residues. CDR1 MNHNS and CDR2 SASEGT come from the germline V gene. With 9 bases removed from V and 9 bases from J, the gap between germline ends came to 21 bases. The CDR3: CASSPGRHSGQYF. For the CDR3, the DNA is TGTGCCAGTAGTCCAGGACGGCACTCCGGGCAGTACTTC.

This rearrangement joins TRBV19 to TRBJ2-6; possibly TRBD1 for D (6 bases). CDR3 size: 16 residues. Trimming removed 3 bases at V and 1 base at J, with 10 bases between. CDR1 LNHDA and CDR2 SQIVND come from the germline V gene (reference sequence). The CDR3 DNA reads TGTGCCAGTAGTATCCCTCAGGGGTCTGGGGCCAACGTCCTGACTTTC. Its protein is CASSIPQGSGANVLTF.

A note on this clonotype: This likely came from a read error, as a far larger clone is one base away. V and J are TRBV10-1 and TRBJ2-1; tentatively, D is TRBD2 (6 bases). V was shortened by 4 bases and J by 10 bases, with 23 bases between the two germline ends. Germline CDR1 and CDR2: WNHNN and SYGVQD (reference sequence). The CDR3 is 16 residues long. CDR3 sequence (DNA): TGCGCCAGCAGTGGGCCCGGGGACGGGAGCTCCTACGAGCAGTTCTTC. It is translated as CASSGPGDGSSYEQFF.

This clonotype was detected many times. The rearrangement uses TRBV27 and TRBJ1-1; D is unresolved. CDR1 and CDR2 (germline): MNHEY, SMNVEV (reference sequence). The V and J ends lost 3 bases and 6 bases respectively, with 11 bases between them. The CDR3 extends over 13 amino acids. CDR3 nucleotides: TGTGCCAGCAGTTTTGTGGGGTCCCCTGAAGCTTTCTTT. As protein: CASSFVGSPEAFF.

This clonotype was counted ten times or more. The gene calls are TRBV14 and TRBJ1-4, with no clear D. Germline CDR1 and CDR2: SGHDN and FVKESK. The ends were cut back, 3 bases at V and 12 bases at J, with 8 bases in the middle. The CDR3 spans 11 residues. The CDR3 DNA sequence: TGTGCCAGCAGCCAGGCCCGGGAACTGTTTTTT. This sequence encodes CASSQARELFF. The variable domain in full, with the rest retrieved from reference TRBV14 and TRBJ1-4, is EAGVTQFPSHSVIEKGQTVTLRCDPISGHDNLYWYRRVMGKEIKFLLHFVKESKQDESGMPNNRFLAERTGGTYSTLKVQPAELEDSGVYFCASSQARELFFGSGTQLSVL.